What follows describes a single T cell receptor (beta chain). The target of this receptor is not known. Nothing much larger sits one base from this clone, and base qualities are not available. This sample was included in a study of cytomegalovirus exposure and HLA in healthy donors listed by TCRdb under 2017. Background for the entire study: In an earlier analysis of roughly 500 of the donors, 276 Gb of sequence data and 90 million to 120 million unique TCR beta sequences from roughly 180 million T cells were reported. Around 330 gigabases of sequencing data and around 80 million unique TCR sequences made up an early release that covered over 550 HLA-typed donors. The genetic ancestry cluster associated with self-reported Caucasian donors included 81% of the 300 to 400 genotyped donors. The study was designed to test whether signatures of past pathogen exposure could be identified by cataloging public T cell receptors. The study used immunosequencing to profile the T cell repertoires of hundreds of subjects and linked those repertoires to cytomegalovirus serostatus. In addition to the first cohort of 666 subjects, a separate validation cohort of approximately 130 different subjects was used. To predict cytomegalovirus infection status, the study brought together high-throughput TCR immunosequencing, statistical association of individual TCRs with disease status, and machine learning. To study patterns of TCR occurrence, a later analysis re-analyzed previously published TCR beta repertoires from 666 donors and added high-resolution HLA genotyping. In the later analysis, no new phenotypic data were used to find candidate immune exposures; instead, reliance was placed on TCR beta sequences and their occurrence across donors. In an earlier analysis of a few hundred of the donors, high-throughput TCR beta sequencing was used to judge whether each TCR beta V gene segment behaved as functional or pseudogenic. Donor age, sex, ethnicity and CMV serostatus were compiled together with the repertoire data. A later genetic analysis used genome-wide SNP genotypes for about three fifths of the 666 donors, treating that subset as a discovery cohort. All discovery cohort repertoires had been generated using a single sequencing platform. HLA typing covered class I and class II loci at four-digit resolution. The number of donors typed differed by locus, with 629-630 for A, B, C, DRB1 and DQB1, more than 500 for DQA1, approximately 580 for DPA1, and some 440 for DPB1. Because of strong linkage in the cohort, roughly five DR-DQ haplotypes were treated as single units for association and clustering. On average, 235,054 unique TCR beta nucleotide sequences were sequenced per donor among 350 to 400 genotyped donors of the cohort, with roughly 20% of those sequences being non-productive. The paper's findings and limits, for the study overall: Cytomegalovirus status was reported to be diagnosed by the classifier with high specificity and sensitivity in both the original and validation cohorts. Linkage disequilibrium might explain the correlated functional status among segregating V segments, but an unknown experimental factor could not be ruled out. The study listed 150 to 200 TCR beta chains as associated with cytomegalovirus. An association between a missense DCLRE1C variant and V-gene and J-gene trimming of TCR beta chains was found in a later genetic analysis and replicated in an independent cohort. A later genetic analysis reported fewer N-insertions in productive TCRs among donors in an Asian-associated ancestry cluster than the roughly 640-donor mean. A few of the identified cytomegalovirus-associated TCR beta chains were confirmed in vitro to be specific for cytomegalovirus antigens. An earlier analysis of around 540 of the donors showed that most TCR beta V segments appeared in productive rearrangements either about 90% or about 30% of the time, which broadly matched IMGT annotations. Roughly uniform sequencing depth across donors was assumed in presence/absence analyses, although this assumption may not hold. A cluster of highly shared sequence variants was judged likely to be a technical artifact of the sequencing pipeline. According to the authors, the approach could potentially be generalized to other disease states and immunological phenotypes. Some IMGT-functional V segments, including TRBV6-2 and TRBV6-3, could not be distinguished by the 87-base-pair reads and were therefore excluded. According to a later analysis, most CMV-associated TCR beta chains appeared to be HLA-restricted, and the HLA associations seemed to be driven largely by CMV exposure. A later analysis associated about 18,000 TCR beta sequences with specific HLA alleles at a false discovery rate of 0.05. Because some donors lacked HLA typing at each locus, the association tests relied only on the typed subset. A further reported finding was that TCR beta sequences accurately predicted the HLA-A and HLA-B alleles for most subjects in the first cohort. About 15 rarely observed V segments, including chromosome 9 orphons, were excluded from the earlier analysis of about 600 of the donors because counts were too low. In a later analysis, HLA-associated TCR beta chains showed more clonal expansion and lower generation probabilities than non-associated chains that were equally common. A later analysis reported that several top co-occurrence clusters appeared linked to parvovirus B19, influenza, CMV and Epstein-Barr virus. Immune exposure information for the cohort was limited to CMV serostatus. Most TCR sequences were observed very rarely across donors, whereas some public TCRs were present in many individuals. When HLA alleles, especially DR and DQ, strongly co-occurred, TCR associations were difficult to assign to individual alleles. Only TCR beta chains were sequenced in this cohort, and the absence of alpha or paired-chain data limited detectable features. According to a later analysis, TCR association rates differed among HLA loci, with DRB1 alleles showing the most associated TCRs and HLA-C alleles showing the fewest.

Taken from cysteine to phenylalanine, the CDR3 has 14 residues. Only CDR3 DNA remains: 42 bases, in frame from the first base. Reading the germline V gene gives CDR1 SGHTA and CDR2 FQGNSA. V is cut by 3 bases and J by 1 base, and the space between the germline ends is 9 bases. In total, about 650 healthy bone marrow donors made up the cohort. All cohort members were sampled while nominally healthy, although unrecorded immune exposures were likely present. The donor tested CMV seronegative, placing the donor among the approximately 360 seronegative members of the cohort. Each donor provided a peripheral blood sample, and peripheral blood mononuclear cells were used for TCR beta sequencing. Genomic DNA extraction from the blood cell samples was performed with the Qiagen DNeasy Blood Extraction Kit. The library relied on the immunoSEQ multiplex PCR assay. For the multiplex PCR, a mixture combining 60 forward primers for TCR Vbeta segments and 13 reverse primers for TCR Jbeta segments was used. Amplification of the CDR3 region of rearranged TCR beta genes was performed with a multiplex PCR assay on genomic DNA. On the Illumina HiSeq System, the amplified TCR beta libraries were sequenced as 87-base-pair reads. Per the source publication's procedure: A later analysis counted tens of millions of unique TCR beta chains across the roughly 700 repertoires, and approximately 11 million of these chains were shared by at least two donors. A nearest-neighbor algorithm error-corrected the raw reads and collapsed the reads into unique sequences, merging closely related sequences to remove PCR and sequencing errors. V, D and J gene segments were assigned by aligning CDR3 sequences to IMGT reference sequences. For a sequence to be retained, at least a six-nucleotide match to both a V gene segment and a J gene segment was required. A rearrangement was called productive if the CDR3 had no stop codons and remained in frame with V and J, and every other rearrangement was called non-productive. Following IMGT convention, CDR3 was defined as the stretch from the second conserved V-encoded cysteine to the conserved J-encoded phenylalanine. Sequences without an unambiguous match to a single V gene segment were excluded from the earlier analysis of about 640 of the donors. In an earlier analysis of roughly 600 of the donors, a V segment was called functional when productive rearrangements were above 56.7%, and segregating when the standard deviation between donors exceeded 5%. A statistical classification framework was built to diagnose cytomegalovirus status from the catalog of TCR beta chain sequences. In a later analysis, TCR nucleotide sequences were compared against IMGT/GENE-DB human TR gene sequences so that V and J genes could be assigned. The TCRdist pipeline was used in a later analysis to assign CDR3 sequences and most-parsimonious VDJ recombination scenarios. In a later analysis, every TCR beta chain was defined by the combination of its CDR3 amino acid sequence and its V-gene family, and reads without a unique V-gene family were dropped. To address suspected cross-contamination and a sequencing artifact, a later analysis removed around 600 highly shared, low-generation-probability nucleotide sequences. For each public chain, a later analysis derived a clonal expansion index from normalized ranks of inferred template counts within each repertoire. A later analysis computed generation probabilities with a VDJ recombination model fitted to out-of-frame rearrangements, and checked the results against IGoR. Hypergeometric tests were used in a later analysis to score TCR-TCR, TCR-HLA and TCR-CMV co-occurrence, with a repertoire-size bias correction applied to the TCR pairs. To estimate false discovery rates, a later analysis permuted the HLA or CMV assignments 20 times. A later analysis grouped co-occurring TCRs with DBSCAN, adding TCRdist sequence similarity when clustering within HLA-allele-positive subsets. For co-occurrence clustering, repertoires with fewer than 30,000 or more than 120,000 public chains were excluded, along with 4 to 6 repertoires with anomalous nucleotide sharing. Sourced from immuneACCESS, this table was stored by TCRdb with only in-frame sequences that have V and J called. A share of the clones is absent; for the studies checked, an unresolved V gene accounts for under half, and the remainder has no known explanation. The V and J calls and clone size come from that table; D and trimming were worked out from the DNA. This sample lists fewer than 200,000 clones; around 80% were detected once. The leading ten clones occupy roughly 4.4% of the sample.

The chain is made from TRBV7-2 and TRBJ1-1; possibly the D gene is TRBD1, per 6 matching bases. Sequenced input: PBMCs. This sequence was found in a man aged 25 to 45 in good health and CMV-seronegative. The CDR3 region: CASSLLQGNTEAFF. The DNA sequence is as follows: TGTGCCAGCAGCTTGTTACAGGGGAACACTGAAGCTTTCTTT.